The 32 T cell receptor beta chains in this list originate from one sample, sequenced in a study of cytomegalovirus exposure and HLA in healthy donors. 60 Vbeta and 13 Jbeta primers were used in PCR. Assay used: immunoSEQ multiplex PCR; TCRdb lists only in-frame clones, some missing. The sample has approximately 170,000 clones. Sequencing was carried out using PBMCs. The source of these receptors is a woman aged 18-30 years in good health and CMV-seropositive.

This sequence joins TRBV5-4 and TRBJ2-7; 8 bases are shared with TRBD1. The CDR3 has 14 amino acids. The junction had 6 bases not matched to a gene; V was cut back by 2 bases and J by 5 bases. In germline, CDR1 is SGHNT, CDR2 YYREEE (reference sequence). The CDR3 nucleotides read TGTGCCAGCAGCTTCGGGACAGGAGTGAACGAGCAGTACTTC. Its translation: CASSFGTGVNEQYF.

The V call is TRBV11-1, the J call TRBJ1-1, with 7 positions matching TRBD1. Trimming removed 2 bases from V and 4 bases from J; junction bases left unmatched: 13. Germline-derived CDR1 and CDR2 are SGHAT and FQDESV (reference sequence). The CDR3 has 17 residues. The CDR3 region is CASSLPQGIHQGTEAFF. The CDR3 nucleotides are TGTGCCAGCAGCTTACCACAGGGGATCCATCAGGGCACTGAAGCTTTCTTT.

The V and J genes are TRBV2 and TRBJ2-7; 11 bases agree with TRBD2. The CDR3 runs to 13 residues. Germline trimming cut 5 bases from V and 5 bases from J; bases unmatched to any gene: 2. Germline V gene sequence: CDR1 SNHLY, CDR2 FYNNEI. The CDR3 DNA reads TGTGCCAGCAGTCTAGCGGGAGGAAACGAGCAGTACTTC. It specifies CASSLAGGNEQYF.

The chain couples TRBV19 to TRBJ2-7, with D possibly matching TRBD2 (6 bases). The CDR3 is 14 residues long. CDR1 is LNHDA, CDR2 SQIVND, per germline (reference sequence). V was pared by 3 bases and J by 7 bases, with 16 bases between. The CDR3 nucleotides are TGTGCCAGTAGTATTACGTCGGGAGCGAGGGAGCAGTACTTC. This sequence encodes CASSITSGAREQYF.

V usage is TRBV29-1 and J usage is TRBJ1-3, with D unresolved. The CDR3 is 12 residues long. V lost 2 bases, J lost 4 bases, and 6 bases lay in between. Per the germline V gene, CDR1 is SQVTM and CDR2 is ANQGSEA. Here the CDR3 reads CSVETGGNTIYF. The DNA for the CDR3 is TGCAGCGTTGAAACCGGGGGAAACACCATATATTTT. The full variable domain, rest sourced from reference TRBV29-1 and TRBJ1-3, is SAVISQKPSRDICQRGTSLTIQCQVDSQVTMMFWYRQQPGQSLTLIATANQGSEATYESGFVIDKFPISRPNLTFSTLTVSNMSPEDSSIYLCSVETGGNTIYFGEGSWLTVV.

This chain connects TRBV11-2 to TRBJ2-1; no reliable D call. The germline V gene has CDR1 SGHAT and CDR2 FQNNGV. V shed 5 bases and J shed 10 bases, with 12 bases lying between them. The CDR3 runs 12 residues. The CDR3, as DNA: TGTGCCAGCAGCCCCCATCCGGAGGAGCAGTTCTTC. Its translation is CASSPHPEEQFF. Complete variable domain (other parts from reference TRBV11-2 and TRBJ2-1): EAGVAQSPRYKIIEKRQSVAFWCNPISGHATLYWYQQILGQGPKLLIQFQNNGVVDDSQLPKDRFSAERLKGVDSTLKIQPAKLEDSAVYLCASSPHPEEQFFGPGTRLTVL.

The chain employs TRBV10-3 and TRBJ2-3; TRBD1 is a possible D gene (6 bases). The V gene's germline CDR1 is ENHRY and CDR2 SYGVKD. The CDR3 loop spans 14 amino acids. Trimming removed 10 bases from V and 1 base from J, with 15 bases in between. This CDR3 reads CATGVVGGTDTQYF. The CDR3 DNA reads TGTGCCACAGGGGTTGTAGGCGGCACAGATACGCAGTATTTT.

This sequence joins TRBV4-1 and TRBJ2-1; D perhaps matches TRBD1 (6 bases). This CDR3 has 15 residues. The V end lost 4 bases, the J end lost 2 bases, and 12 bases lay between the germline ends. The germline CDR1 and CDR2 sequences are MGHRA and YSYEKL. The CDR3 DNA is TGCGCCAGCAGCCTCCATCAGGGGACCTACAATGAGCAGTTCTTC. Its protein product is CASSLHQGTYNEQFF.

The chain employs TRBV6-4 and TRBJ2-3, with D unresolved. The CDR3 covers 15 residues. Looked up from germline, CDR1 is MRHNA and CDR2 is SNTAGT. The germline V and J ends were trimmed by 5 bases and 0 bases, with 12 bases remaining between them. The CDR3 DNA follows: TGTGCCAGCAGTAGGTCAGCAGGAAGCACAGATACGCAGTATTTT. Amino acids: CASSRSAGSTDTQYF.

The rearrangement joins TRBV27 to TRBJ2-7; the D is unclear. The germline gives CDR1 MNHEY, CDR2 SMNVEV (reference sequence). The CDR3 is made up of 13 amino acids. Deletions cut 3 bases from V and 2 bases from J, with 8 bases between. Here the CDR3 reads CASSFRSPYEQYF. The CDR3 coding sequence is TGTGCCAGCAGTTTTCGGAGTCCCTACGAGCAGTACTTC.

The chain couples TRBV5-6 to TRBJ2-1; 11 nucleotides align to TRBD2. Germline V gene data show CDR1 as SGHDT and CDR2 as YYEEEE. Losses at the gene ends were 1 base for V and 9 bases for J; bases not matched to a gene: 6. The CDR3 totals 15 residues. The CDR3 loop is CASSLIAGGPLEQFF. The CDR3 DNA sequence: TGTGCCAGCAGCTTGATAGCGGGGGGGCCCCTTGAGCAGTTCTTC.

This rearrangement joins TRBV18 to TRBJ1-1, with no clear D. The V end was cut by 3 bases, the J end by 5 bases, with 16 bases between. Germline V gene data show CDR1 as KGHSH and CDR2 as LQKENI. The CDR3 covers 15 residues. CDR3 nucleotide sequence: TGTGCCAGCTCACCTTACGCGCAGCGAGGGACTGAAGCTTTCTTT. This translates into CASSPYAQRGTEAFF. Full variable domain (remainder filled in from reference TRBV18 and TRBJ1-1): NAGVMQNPRHLVRRRGQEARLRCSPMKGHSHVYWYRQLPEEGLKFMVYLQKENIIDESGMPKERFSAEFPKEGPSILRIQQVVRGDSAAYFCASSPYAQRGTEAFFGQGTRLTVV.

V is TRBV2 and J is TRBJ2-3; the D gene is possibly TRBD1 (7 bases). Germline CDR1 SNHLY, CDR2 FYNNEI. The V end lost 6 bases, the J end lost 0 bases, and 13 bases lay between the germline ends. The CDR3 totals 15 residues. The CDR3 here is CASSGGQSSTDTQYF. As DNA, the CDR3 is TGTGCCAGCAGCGGGGGACAGTCTAGCACAGATACGCAGTATTTT.

In DNA, the CDR3 is TGTGCCAGCAGTTACGTGGAGGGGGCAGGCACTGAAGCTTTCTTT. As protein: CASSYVEGAGTEAFF. V and J are TRBV6-5 and TRBJ1-1; 7 positions match TRBD1. The J segment lost 4 bases and the V segment lost 2 bases, leaving 7 bases of the junction unmatched. Germline CDR1 and CDR2: MNHEY and SVGAGI. The CDR3 contains 15 residues.

The rearrangement uses TRBV5-1 and TRBJ2-5; 12 bases agree with TRBD2. There are 16 residues in the CDR3. Losses at the gene ends were 4 bases for V and 1 base for J; bases not matched to a gene: 5. The germline V gene has CDR1 SGHRS and CDR2 YFSETQ. CDR3 in DNA: TGCGCCAGCAGCCAGACTAGCGGGGGCCCCCAAGAGACCCAGTACTTC. Translated: CASSQTSGGPQETQYF.

Turning to this clone: The junction and the germline gene differ at one end; a read error may be behind it. Here the CDR3 DNA reads TGTGCCTGGAGCGGCCAGCGTATCTACGGGCAGTACTTC. Residues: CAWSGQRIYGQYF. The V gene is TRBV30, the J gene TRBJ2-7; no firm D call. Germline V CDR1 and CDR2: GTSNPN, SVGIG (reference sequence). The CDR3 runs to 13 residues.

The CDR3 DNA reads as TGTGCCAGCAGCTCCGGACAGGGAGCTTACAATGAAAAACTGTTTTTT. Residues: CASSSGQGAYNEKLFF. The chain has TRBV9 and TRBJ1-4; TRBD1 agrees at 8 bases. Trimming removed 4 bases from V and 5 bases from J; junction bases left unmatched: 10. Per the germline V gene, CDR1 is SGDLS and CDR2 is YYNGEE. The CDR3 runs to 16 residues.

This chain connects TRBV2 to TRBJ2-3; D call uncertain. Germline V gene lookup returns CDR1 SNHLY and CDR2 FYNNEI. CDR3 length equals 14 residues. V was pared by 0 bases and J by 2 bases, with 6 bases between. As DNA, the CDR3 is TGTGCCAGCAGTGAAGCGAGTCCCACAGATACGCAGTATTTT. Protein sequence: CASSEASPTDTQYF.

The rearrangement links TRBV7-9 to TRBJ2-5; 8 bases are a match to TRBD2. Germline-derived CDR1 and CDR2 are SEHNR and FQNEAQ (reference sequence). The CDR3 is 14 residues long. Trimming at V came to 1 base and at J to 4 bases, leaving 2 bases not matched to a gene. As DNA, the CDR3 is TGTGCCAGCAGCTTAGGGCTAGCGGGAGAGACCCAGTACTTC. It translates to CASSLGLAGETQYF.

The V call is TRBV7-9, the J call TRBJ2-7; the match to TRBD1 covers 10 bases. Trimming removed 5 bases from V and 2 bases from J; junction bases left unmatched: 9. Looked up from germline, CDR1 is SEHNR and CDR2 is FQNEAQ (reference sequence). There are 16 residues in the CDR3. The CDR3 protein is CASSTTGTGDPYEQYF. CDR3 nucleotide sequence: TGTGCCAGCAGCACCACCGGGACAGGGGATCCCTACGAGCAGTACTTC.

Comment on this clone: Within the sample, other DNA sequences also encode this same CDR3. The CDR3 DNA reads as TGTGCCAGCAGCCCAGACAGAGGCTATGGCTACACCTTC. It yields the protein CASSPDRGYGYTF. The V call is TRBV27, the J call TRBJ1-2; TRBD1 might be the D (5 bases). Germline CDR1 and CDR2: MNHEY and SMNVEV (reference sequence). The CDR3 has 13 residues. Trimming took 6 bases from V and 4 from J, leaving 12 bases between them.

The gene calls are TRBV4-2 and TRBJ2-1, with 8 bases fitting TRBD2. Germline V gives CDR1 LGHNA, CDR2 YNFKEQ. The ends lost 1 base at V and 8 bases at J; junction bases unmatched: 4. The length of the CDR3 is 14 residues. The chain's CDR3 is CASSQVGLGDEQFF. Written as DNA, the CDR3 is TGTGCCAGCAGCCAAGTGGGACTAGGGGATGAGCAGTTCTTC.

V gene TRBV4-3 combines with J gene TRBJ2-2, with D unclear. The CDR3 has 14 amino acids. Germline lookup yields CDR1 LGHNA and CDR2 YSLEER. V was trimmed by 0 bases and J by 1 base, leaving 3 bases between them. The DNA of the CDR3 is TGCGCCAGCAGCCAAGATCTGAACACCGGGGAGCTGTTTTTT. This sequence encodes CASSQDLNTGELFF.

The genes are TRBV4-1 and TRBJ2-7, with TRBD2 matching 12 bases. CDR3 length: 13 amino acids. V shed 6 bases and J 6 bases; nucleotides not matched to a gene: 3. Germline values: CDR1 MGHRA, CDR2 YSYEKL. The CDR3 region is CASRTSGSSEQYF. In DNA form, the CDR3 reads TGCGCCAGCAGGACTAGCGGGAGTTCCGAGCAGTACTTC.

The chain is built from TRBV4-1 and TRBJ2-7, with 9 bases lining up with TRBD1. The germline CDR1 and CDR2 sequences are MGHRA and YSYEKL. Trimming took 2 bases from V and 6 from J; bases not matched to a gene: 8. The CDR3 is made up of 15 amino acids. Here the CDR3 reads CASSQNPGTGIEQYF. CDR3 bases: TGCGCCAGCAGCCAAAACCCCGGGACAGGGATCGAGCAGTACTTC.

V is TRBV7-2 and J is TRBJ1-2; 8 bases agree with TRBD1. The CDR3 covers 15 residues. V dropped 5 bases and J dropped 8; count of bases not matched to a gene: 13. Per the germline V gene, CDR1 is SGHTA and CDR2 is FQGNSA. CDR3 DNA: TGTGCCAGCAGCCCTAGCATTCAGGGGGCGCCCGGCTACACCTTC. Protein product: CASSPSIQGAPGYTF. Supplemented by reference TRBV7-2 and TRBJ1-2, the full variable domain reads GAGVSQSPSNKVTEKGKDVELRCDPISGHTALYWYRQSLGQGLEFLIYFQGNSAPDKSGLPSDRFSAERTGGSVSTLTIQRTQQEDSAVYLCASSPSIQGAPGYTFGSGTRLTVV.

The chain links TRBV11-2 to TRBJ2-7; TRBD2 matches 7 bases. CDR3 size: 15 residues. CDR1 and CDR2 from the germline V gene are SGHAT and FQNNGV. V lost 4 bases to trimming and J lost 2 bases; unmatched junction nucleotides: 8. The CDR3 sequence is CASSSREGRAYEQYF. The CDR3 DNA reads TGTGCCAGCAGCTCACGAGAGGGGAGGGCCTACGAGCAGTACTTC.

J is TRBJ2-6 and V is TRBV19, with TRBD2 as a possible D gene (6 bases). The V end was cut by 5 bases, the J end by 2 bases, with 10 bases between. The CDR3 contains 15 residues. Germline V gives CDR1 LNHDA, CDR2 SQIVND (reference sequence). The CDR3 loop reads CASSRSGAGANVLTF. As DNA, the CDR3 is TGTGCCAGTAGTCGATCGGGGGCTGGGGCCAACGTCCTGACTTTC.

In the case of this clone: Other DNA sequences in this specimen translate into the identical CDR3. The CDR3 region is CASSHHTGYEQYF. The CDR3 nucleotides are TGTGCCAGCAGCCATCACACGGGCTACGAGCAGTACTTC. V and J are TRBV9 and TRBJ2-7; D gene unclear. Germline assignment: CDR1 SGDLS and CDR2 YYNGEE. The V gene lost 4 bases and the J gene lost 3 bases, with 11 bases spanning the gap. The CDR3 is 13 amino acids.

The V and J genes are TRBV7-9 and TRBJ2-5, with 10 bases fitting TRBD2. From germline, CDR1 is SEHNR and CDR2 FQNEAQ (reference sequence). J gave up 1 base and V 4 bases, and 15 bases lay outside the gene matches. This CDR3 is built from 19 residues. The CDR3 nucleotides read TGTGCCAGCAGCTGGGGTATCGAGGCAGCGGGGGGGCTCCAAGAGACCCAGTACTTC. Its protein product is CASSWGIEAAGGLQETQYF. Full variable domain (missing parts from reference TRBV7-9 and TRBJ2-5): DTGVSQNPRHKITKRGQNVTFRCDPISEHNRLYWYRQTLGQGPEFLTYFQNEAQLEKSRLLSDRFSAERPKGSFSTLEIQRTEQGDSAMYLCASSWGIEAAGGLQETQYFGPGTRLLVL.

The chain joins TRBV30 to TRBJ2-6, with D possibly matching TRBD2 (5 bases). CDR1 is GTSNPN and CDR2 is SVGIG in the germline V gene (reference sequence). This CDR3 comprises 14 residues. V lost 2 bases, J lost 2 bases, and 7 bases lay in between. The CDR3 nucleotides are TGTGCCTGGAGTTTCGGGGCTGGGGCCAACGTCCTGACTTTC. Translated, it gives CAWSFGAGANVLTF.

The CDR3 coding sequence is TGTGCCAGCAGTGAATCGGGGGGATTCGGGTACGAGCAGTACTTC. Protein sequence: CASSESGGFGYEQYF. The chain employs TRBV2 and TRBJ2-7; the match to TRBD2 covers 7 bases. The CDR3 is 15 amino acids. V lost 2 bases, J lost 4 bases, and 8 bases stayed unmatched. In germline, CDR1 is SNHLY, CDR2 FYNNEI.